This entry concerns a single T cell receptor beta chain. The table came from immunoSEQ multiplex PCR; TCRdb's copy has only in-frame clones and leaves some out. The top ten clones hold approximately 0.06% of a sample with 500,000 or so clones, roughly 95% of them seen once. These data come from a study of shared clonotypes between healthy human individuals. Deletions cut 0 bases from V and 4 bases from J, with 10 bases between. This CDR3 has 15 residues. Germline values: CDR1 SGHNT, CDR2 YENEEA. The sequence was obtained from a young woman in good health. J is TRBJ2-1 and V is TRBV11-3, with a tentative D call TRBD1 (6 bases). Sequencing was performed on naive CD4+ T cells sorted from blood. Subset in this sample: CD45RA+ positively selected. The CDR3 here is CASSLEQGGYNEQFF. The CDR3 coding sequence is TGTGCCAGCAGCTTAGAACAGGGTGGGTACAATGAGCAGTTCTTC.